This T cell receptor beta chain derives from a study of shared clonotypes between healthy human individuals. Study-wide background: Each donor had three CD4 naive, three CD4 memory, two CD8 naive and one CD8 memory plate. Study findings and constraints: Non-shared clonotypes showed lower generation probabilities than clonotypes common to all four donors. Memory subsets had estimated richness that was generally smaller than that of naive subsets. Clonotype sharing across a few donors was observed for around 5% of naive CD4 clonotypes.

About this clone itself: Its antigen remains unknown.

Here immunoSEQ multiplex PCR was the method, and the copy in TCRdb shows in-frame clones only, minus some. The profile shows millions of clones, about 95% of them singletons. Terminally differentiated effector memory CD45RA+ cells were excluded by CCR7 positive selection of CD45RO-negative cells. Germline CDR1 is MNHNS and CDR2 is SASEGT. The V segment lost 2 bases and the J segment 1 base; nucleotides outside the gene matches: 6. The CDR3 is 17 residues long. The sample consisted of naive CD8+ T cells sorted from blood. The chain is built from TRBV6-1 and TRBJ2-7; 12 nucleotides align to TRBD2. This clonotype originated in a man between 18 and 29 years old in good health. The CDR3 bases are TGTGCCAGCAGTGAACCCACCCTAGCGGGAGGGTCCTACGAGCAGTACTTC. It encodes CASSEPTLAGGSYEQYF.